Listed here are 23 T cell receptor beta chains from one sample, sequenced in a study of T cell responses to AZD1222 COVID-19 vaccine. Clones were read by immunoSEQ multiplex PCR, and TCRdb kept only the in-frame ones, dropping some. The sample has some 200,000 clones, about nine tenths seen once; the top ten hold over 0.75%. Here the sequenced sample was peripheral blood, taken on day 0 of AZD1222 vaccination. These receptors all stem from an adult in good health.

CDR3 nucleotide sequence: TGCGCCAGCAGCCAAGAAGATGGGCATTGGAACACTGAAGCTTTCTTT. Encoded protein: CASSQEDGHWNTEAFF. The rearrangement links TRBV4-3 to TRBJ1-1; D not certain. In germline, CDR1 is LGHNA, CDR2 YSLEER. Deletions cut 0 bases from V and 1 base from J, with 12 bases between. The CDR3 spans 16 residues.

J is TRBJ2-5 and V is TRBV6-6, with D possibly being TRBD1 or TRBD2 (5 bases each). CDR1 is MNHNY and CDR2 is SVGAGI in the germline V gene (reference sequence). This CDR3 contains 16 residues. Trimming removed 1 base from V and 0 bases from J, with 12 bases in between. CDR3 nucleotide sequence: TGTGCCAGCAGTTACTATCGTTGGGGGTACCAAGAGACCCAGTACTTC. Its protein is CASSYYRWGYQETQYF.

The rearrangement uses TRBV2 and TRBJ2-7, with D perhaps TRBD1 or TRBD2 (5 bases each). Germline CDR1 and CDR2: SNHLY and FYNNEI. The V gene lost 9 bases and the J gene lost 11 bases, with 20 bases spanning the gap. CDR3 size: 12 residues. The CDR3 coding sequence is TGTGCCAGTCGAGGGGACCTCATACGGGAGTACTTC. Amino acid sequence: CASRGDLIREYF.

The chain joins TRBV7-9 to TRBJ2-1; 8 nucleotides match TRBD2. The germline gives CDR1 SEHNR, CDR2 FQNEAQ (reference sequence). The CDR3 contains 17 residues. After removal of 1 base from V and 6 bases from J, the junction contained 11 bases not matched to a gene. DNA of the CDR3: TGTGCCAGCAGCTTAGGGACTAGCATGGCCGGCTTCAATGAGCAGTTCTTC. Translating gives CASSLGTSMAGFNEQFF. Combining the CDR3 with reference TRBV7-9 and TRBJ2-1 gives the whole variable domain DTGVSQNPRHKITKRGQNVTFRCDPISEHNRLYWYRQTLGQGPEFLTYFQNEAQLEKSRLLSDRFSAERPKGSFSTLEIQRTEQGDSAMYLCASSLGTSMAGFNEQFFGPGTRLTVL.

This clone has just one count. This chain uses TRBV12-3 or TRBV12-4 with TRBJ2-7; no definite D call. The CDR3 is 11 residues long. V lost 3 bases and J 5 bases, leaving 5 bases between the germline ends. CDR3 residues: CASSFNHEQYF. For the CDR3, the DNA is TGTGCCAGCAGTTTTAATCACGAGCAGTACTTC.

This clone showed up just once. The chain links TRBV7-9 to TRBJ1-2; D is ambiguous. The V end was cut by 1 base, the J end by 3 bases, with 9 bases between. Germline V gives CDR1 SEHNR, CDR2 FQNEAQ (reference sequence). The CDR3 is 14 residues long. The CDR3: CASSLDSQDYGYTF. The CDR3 nucleotides are TGTGCCAGCAGCTTAGACTCCCAGGACTATGGCTACACCTTC.

The CDR3 DNA is TGCGCCAGCAGCTCAGCTGGGACTAGCGAAGAGACCCAGTACTTC. Residues: CASSSAGTSEETQYF. The chain is built from TRBV5-1 and TRBJ2-5; TRBD2 matches at 10 bases. This CDR3 has 15 amino acids. J was trimmed by 3 bases and V by 3 bases; bases with no gene match: 5. The germline gives CDR1 SGHRS, CDR2 YFSETQ. The variable domain in full, with the rest retrieved from reference TRBV5-1 and TRBJ2-5, is KAGVTQTPRYLIKTRGQQVTLSCSPISGHRSVSWYQQTPGQGLQFLFEYFSETQRNKGNFPGRFSGRQFSNSRSEMNVSTLELGDSALYLCASSSAGTSEETQYFGPGTRLLVL.

This chain links TRBV5-4 with TRBJ2-1; D perhaps matches TRBD1 (6 bases). Between the trimmed V and J ends, which lost 4 bases and 4 bases, there was a span of 12 bases. The CDR3 consists of 14 residues. In germline, CDR1 is SGHNT, CDR2 YYREEE (reference sequence). The CDR3 DNA follows: TGTGCCAGCAGCCCTGAACAGGGTTACAATGAGCAGTTCTTC. This codes for CASSPEQGYNEQFF.

The V and J genes are TRBV7-9 and TRBJ1-3; possibly TRBD1 for D (6 bases). Trimming cost V 4 bases and J 2 bases, with 15 bases left between them. CDR3 length equals 16 residues. CDR1 and CDR2 (germline): SEHNR, FQNEAQ (reference sequence). The CDR3 nucleotides read TGTGCCAGCAGCTACCTGACAGGCGGTGCTGGAAACACCATATATTTT. Amino acid sequence: CASSYLTGGAGNTIYF.

This rearrangement joins TRBV10-3 to TRBJ1-5; weak D call: TRBD1 (5 bases). Trimming removed 3 bases at V and 5 bases at J, with 8 bases between. The CDR3 has 13 residues. CDR1 and CDR2 from the germline V gene are ENHRY and SYGVKD. The CDR3 region is CAISDSRDQPQHF. The DNA of the CDR3 is TGTGCCATCAGTGACAGCAGGGATCAGCCCCAGCATTTT.

This chain joins TRBV11-2 and TRBJ1-2; D gene ambiguous. The CDR3 sequence is 15 residues long. CDR1 SGHAT and CDR2 FQNNGV come from the germline V gene. Trimming took off 4 bases at V and 9 bases at J, with 21 bases between the two ends. The CDR3 nucleotides are TGTGCCAGCAGCTACGACCCCGCCCCCGGGGAAAGCTACACCTTC. It specifies CASSYDPAPGESYTF.

V and J are TRBV27 and TRBJ1-1; no reliable D call. Germline V gene lookup returns CDR1 MNHEY and CDR2 SMNVEV (reference sequence). The CDR3 totals 16 residues. V lost 4 bases and J 1 base, leaving 16 bases between the germline ends. CDR3 nucleotides: TGTGCCAGCAGTTCAAGATCGAGACACCCGAACACTGAAGCTTTCTTT. Residues: CASSSRSRHPNTEAFF.

This chain joins TRBV7-9 and TRBJ2-1, with 9 bases matching TRBD1. The trim removed 1 base at V and 7 bases at J, leaving 5 bases unmatched. This CDR3 has 15 residues. CDR1 and CDR2 (germline): SEHNR, FQNEAQ (reference sequence). CDR3 nucleotides: TGTGCCAGCAGCTTAGTGGGACAGGGTAGGAATGAGCAGTTCTTC. Translated, it gives CASSLVGQGRNEQFF.

The chain combines TRBV29-1 with TRBJ1-4; D uncertain. Germline CDR1 and CDR2: SQVTM and ANQGSEA. Trimming stripped 4 bases from V and 9 bases from J, with 9 bases between. This CDR3 has 11 amino acids. CDR3 in amino acids: CSVGIQQKLFF. CDR3 bases: TGCAGCGTTGGGATTCAACAAAAACTGTTTTTT.

The chain is built from TRBV7-9 and TRBJ2-1, with 10 bases fitting TRBD2. V lost 5 bases and J lost 5; bases outside the gene matches: 3. In germline, CDR1 is SEHNR, CDR2 FQNEAQ (reference sequence). The CDR3 is 14 amino acids. The CDR3 coding sequence is TGTGCCAGCAGCCCGGGACTAGCGAACAATGAGCAGTTCTTC. Translated, it gives CASSPGLANNEQFF.

CDR3 bases: TGTGCCAGCAGTGAACAGGGTGGGAGAGCTTTCTTT. Translation gives CASSEQGGRAFF. The V call is TRBV12-3 or TRBV12-4, the J call TRBJ1-1; a weak D match, TRBD1 (6 bases). The CDR3 has 12 amino acids. V was shortened by 5 bases and J by 10 bases, with 14 bases between the two germline ends.

The chain recombines TRBV7-9 with TRBJ2-7; D is ambiguous. CDR1 is SEHNR and CDR2 is FQNEAQ in the germline V gene (reference sequence). The CDR3 spans 16 residues. V dropped 5 bases and J dropped 0 bases, with 17 bases sitting between them. The CDR3 loop reads CASSNYDRRTSYEQYF. The CDR3 DNA is TGTGCCAGCAGCAACTATGATCGCCGTACCTCCTACGAGCAGTACTTC.

To note about this clone: At one of its ends the junction is not consistent with the germline gene, which may arise from a read error. The chain joins TRBV7-7 to TRBJ2-3; a possible D gene is TRBD2 (7 bases). CDR3 size: 15 residues. Germline CDR1 is SSHAT and CDR2 is FNYEAQ (reference sequence). The CDR3 coding sequence is TGTGCTAGCAGCTTAGGGGGGGGGCCCCCAGATACGCAGTATTTT. Encoded protein: CASSLGGGPPDTQYF.

This clone came up once. This chain links TRBV7-9 with TRBJ1-1; D unresolved. Germline V CDR1 and CDR2: SEHNR, FQNEAQ (reference sequence). Trimming pared 1 base from V and 1 base from J, leaving 10 bases between. This CDR3 is 15 amino acids long. CDR3: CASSLGSVRNTEAFF. In DNA, the CDR3 is TGTGCCAGCAGCTTAGGGTCGGTACGGAACACTGAAGCTTTCTTT.

The CDR3 region has the DNA TGCGCCAGCAGCCAAGATTTCGGGACAGCGTACGAGCAGTACTTC. Translated: CASSQDFGTAYEQYF. The chain carries TRBV4-3 and TRBJ2-7; the match to TRBD1 covers 7 bases. The V segment lost 0 bases and the J segment 4 bases; nucleotides outside the gene matches: 6. The CDR3 is 15 residues long. CDR1 is LGHNA, CDR2 YSLEER, per germline.

This clone turned up a few times. V gene TRBV2 combines with J gene TRBJ2-7, with a possible D match to TRBD1 (6 bases). V was shortened by 5 bases and J by 3 bases, with 11 bases between the two germline ends. The CDR3 runs 13 residues. Looked up from germline, CDR1 is SNHLY and CDR2 is FYNNEI. DNA of the CDR3: TGTGCCAGCAGTTCTCAGGGGAACTACGAGCAGTACTTC. Translated: CASSSQGNYEQYF.

The chain is built from TRBV7-9 and TRBJ1-4, with 7 positions matching TRBD1. Germline trimming cut 4 bases from V and 5 bases from J; bases unmatched to any gene: 7. CDR1 SEHNR and CDR2 FQNEAQ come from the germline V gene (reference sequence). The CDR3 has 15 residues. CDR3 nucleotide sequence: TGTGCCAGCAGCTACACAGGGGTACTAAATGAAAAACTGTTTTTT. Translation gives CASSYTGVLNEKLFF.

The genes are TRBV28 and TRBJ1-6; TRBD1 aligns across 7 bases. The V gene's germline CDR1 is MDHEN and CDR2 SYDVKM. The V and J ends lost 3 bases and 8 bases, in that order; junction bases with no gene match: 7. CDR3 size: 15 residues. CDR3 sequence: CASSLPQTGDSPLHF. Here the CDR3 DNA reads TGTGCCAGCAGTTTGCCGCAAACAGGGGATTCACCCCTCCACTTT.